The sequence of this T cell receptor (beta chain) was determined in a study of blood T cell repertoires in COVID-19. Study context: From the United States, Italy and Spain came samples of acute and convalescent COVID-19. The analysed material was cDNA or gDNA that came from T cells, B-cell-depleted T cells, or PBMCs.

Germline V gene data show CDR1 as MNHEY and CDR2 as SVGAGI. Unmatched junction bases numbered 5, after V lost 0 bases and J lost 3 bases. This CDR3 has 15 amino acids. TCRdb's copy holds only in-frame clones and misses some; the assay was immunoSEQ multiplex PCR. Here the sample spans roughly 250,000 clones, 75% to 85% being singletons. The sequenced material came from peripheral blood. This receptor was taken from a woman aged 60-70 years with active or convalescent COVID-19. The chain combines TRBV6-5 with TRBJ2-7; 7 bases agree with TRBD1. The CDR3 nucleotides read TGTGCCAGCAGTTACTCGGGACAGTTCCACTACGAGCAGTACTTC. This codes for CASSYSGQFHYEQYF.